This paragraph reports one T cell receptor (beta chain). This receptor's antigen is unknown. No clone much larger than this one lies a single base away; base qualities are absent. This sample is drawn from a study of shared clonotypes between healthy human individuals (dated by TCRdb to the early 2020s). Background for the entire study: Three men and two women, aged 18 to 49 years, made up the cohort. To increase sequencing depth and limit assay-specific biases, different laboratories used diverse techniques to prepare libraries and sequence TCR repertoires. For each donor, three plates each were used for CD4 naive and CD4 memory, two plates were used for CD8 naive, and one plate was used for CD8 memory. To estimate repertoire size and how much clonotype sharing occurs between individuals, the study deeply sequenced the blood TCR repertoires of 4 to 6 healthy adults. Leukapheresis yielded between about 0.94 and 8.9 billion PBMCs per donor.

V is reduced by 4 bases and J by 7 bases, leaving a spacing of 17 bases between them. The CDR3 numbers 15 residues from cysteine through phenylalanine. CDR3 DNA is the only sequence kept; it has 45 bases, read in frame from the first base. CDR1 is given as MNHEY and CDR2 as SMNVEV, both from the germline V gene (reference sequence). The donors were healthy, HIV-negative adults who had no recently reported acute infections or vaccinations. Only Caucasian adults living in Nashville, Tennessee, USA were represented among the donors. Magnetic negative selection was used to enrich CD4+ T cells, after which naive cells were positively selected on CD45RA and the negative fraction became the memory subset. Blood was collected by leukapheresis, and PBMCs were isolated by Ficoll-Histopaque density gradient centrifugation and then cryopreserved in liquid nitrogen vapor phase. Purity and quantity of every magnetically sorted T cell population were checked by analytical flow cytometry. Genomic DNA was isolated from every sorted fraction and measured by UV absorbance on a Nanodrop 2000c.

Using the deep immunoSEQ assay, multiplex PCR amplified TCR CDR3 regions from genomic DNA. Extracted genomic DNA from each cell subset was spread evenly across all wells of several immunoSEQ 96-well plates, with each plate serving as a replicate. Each replicate PCR for sorted subsets received around 0.2 ug genomic DNA, equal to tens of thousands of T cell genomes. The purified libraries were quantified using a Qubit 3.0 fluorometer, sized with a Bioanalyzer 2100, and then quantified again using the KAPA Library Quantification kit. Each immunoSEQ 96-well plate was sequenced on its own single-read 150-cycle Illumina NextSeq 550 flow cell. The study's own analysis went as follows. Because the immunoSEQ output included only junctional sequences and no quality scores, the filtering could not be the same as the filtering used for full-length reads. Sequences were annotated with PyIR, a Python wrapper for IgBLAST v1.9, and V/J genes and CDR3 were assigned using IMGT germline references. Reads were filtered out if the reads had weak V/J assignments (E-value above 1e-6), no CDR3, stop codons, out-of-frame junctions, or ambiguous translated residues. V3J clonotypes were defined by identical inferred V gene, J gene, and CDR3 amino acid sequence. To compute the percentage overlap between repertoires, the number of shared unique clonotypes was divided by the size of the smaller repertoire. Three approaches were used to assess repertoire richness: RTK rarefaction, the Chao1 estimator, and Recon v2.1 estimates of unobserved clonotypes. For all TCRbeta clonotypes obtained by the gDNA method from a few donors, generation probabilities were computed with OLGA. TCRdb mirrors the immuneACCESS table, restricted to in-frame sequences. Some clones are absent from its copies; in checked studies, under half trace to an unresolved V gene, and the reason for the others is unknown. V, J and clone size derive from that table, while D and trimming were established from the DNA sequence. Recorded for this sample are 2 million to 2.5 million clones; 80% to 95% of them occurred a single time. The biggest ten clones account for around 0.4% of the sample.

The paper as a whole reports these results and caveats: Naive subsets generally had larger estimated clonotype richness than memory subsets did. Incomplete sequencing was indicated by rarefaction of sorted-subset datasets, despite the large sequencing depth. Higher generation probabilities were observed for clonotypes shared by all four sorted-subset donors than for non-shared clonotypes. Around 5.4% of naive CD4, 3.5% of naive CD8, 2% to 2.5% of memory CD4, and about 0.4% of memory CD8 clonotypes were shared across a few donors. Only blood was sampled, and tissue TCR repertoires likely differ from those in blood. Because the study included only a small number of donors, the genetic and exposure-history diversity represented was limited. Pairwise subsampling indicated that sequencing depth was expected to affect the degree of clonotype sharing among donors.

The sample comprised naive CD4+ T cells from PBMCs. Per the publication, the cell subset or site label means: CD45RA+ positively selected. This clonotype was sampled from a man between 18 and 35 years old in good health. Some clones in this sample may be carry-over from other donors' samples. The chain employs TRBV27 and TRBJ2-4; TRBD2 is a weak D gene call, 6 bases matching. For the CDR3, the sequence is CASSWELALINIQYF. The nucleotides read TGTGCCAGCAGTTGGGAACTAGCTCTTATCAACATTCAGTACTTC.